Below, one TCR beta chain is given with its context. The V gene's germline CDR1 is KGHSH and CDR2 LQKENI. CDR3 size: 17 residues. V was pared by 0 bases and J by 9 bases, with 9 bases of the junction left unmatched. This specimen comes from a study of blood T cell repertoires in COVID-19. About the study: COVID-19 samples collected from the United States, Italy and Spain covered acute and convalescent phases.

Authors' analysis steps: Amplification of reference gene primers was used by the study to estimate nucleated cell counts. Clones were sequenced by immunoSEQ multiplex PCR, and TCRdb holds only the in-frame ones, with some missing. For V, J and clone size, that table is used; D and trimming come from the DNA. The sample lists some 400,000 clones; around 87% were seen once. This TCR derives from a woman aged 55-69 years with COVID-19, enrolled during active disease. The chain joins TRBV18 to TRBJ2-1, with 12 bases aligning to TRBD2. The specimen sequenced was peripheral blood. CDR3 nucleotides: TGTGCCAGCTCACCACCGTCTAGCGGGGGGGCCGCTGGTGAGCAGTTCTTC. This codes for CASSPPSSGGAAGEQFF. The full variable domain, in which reference TRBV18 and TRBJ2-1 provide the parts outside the CDR3, is NAGVMQNPRHLVRRRGQEARLRCSPMKGHSHVYWYRQLPEEGLKFMVYLQKENIIDESGMPKERFSAEFPKEGPSILRIQQVVRGDSAAYFCASSPPSSGGAAGEQFFGPGTRLTVL.